A single sample is the source of the 18 T cell receptor beta chains below, sequenced in a study of T-cell reconstitution after alpha-beta-depleted transplantation in children. As it was prepared, the TCRbeta library received unique molecular identifiers. Via MiXCR, TCRdb re-called the PCR reads, giving one row per CDR3 protein. The table shows over 550,000 distinct CDR3 sequences, with about 10% occurring only once. This specimen consisted of PBMCs from the stem cell graft donor, obtained from the stem cell graft. All receptors come from a human donor who donated a stem cell graft to a child with acute myeloid leukemia.

The sample holds many counts of this clonotype. The chain uses TRBV7-9 and TRBJ1-3; no clear D gene. Germline lookup yields CDR1 SEHNR and CDR2 FQNEAQ (reference sequence). The germline V and J ends were trimmed by 3 bases and 2 bases, with 11 bases remaining between them. This CDR3 spans 15 amino acids. The CDR3 DNA follows: TGTGCCAGCAGCTTGGGAGGATCAGCTGGAAACACCATATATTTT. Its translation is CASSLGGSAGNTIYF.

This chain links TRBV27 with TRBJ2-4, with 9 bases identical to TRBD1. CDR1 and CDR2 (germline): MNHEY, SMNVEV (reference sequence). V lost 3 bases, J lost 3 bases, and 6 bases stayed unmatched. The CDR3 length is 16 residues. The CDR3 nucleotides are TGTGCCAGCAGTTTGTCAACAGGGGGCGTCAAAAACATTCAGTACTTC. Translated: CASSLSTGGVKNIQYF.

This rearrangement joins TRBV19 to TRBJ1-2; possibly TRBD1 for D (6 bases). The germline V gene has CDR1 LNHDA and CDR2 SQIVND (reference sequence). This CDR3 is built from 13 residues. With 10 bases removed from V and 4 bases from J, the gap between germline ends came to 16 bases. The CDR3 here is CATRGDTTYGYTF. The CDR3 coding sequence is TGTGCCACTAGGGGGGACACAACCTATGGCTACACCTTC.

The chain is built from TRBV3-1 and TRBJ2-2; D possibly matches TRBD1 or TRBD2 (6 bases each). Trimming took off 0 bases at V and 0 bases at J, with 11 bases between the two ends. Germline lookup yields CDR1 LGHDT and CDR2 YNNKEL (reference sequence). The CDR3 is 17 residues long. The DNA for the CDR3 is TGTGCCAGCAGCCAAGATCCGAGGGGGGCGAACACCGGGGAGCTGTTTTTT. It codes for CASSQDPRGANTGELFF.

The chain carries TRBV28 and TRBJ2-1; TRBD2 aligns across 8 bases. This CDR3 spans 15 amino acids. Per the germline V gene, CDR1 is MDHEN and CDR2 is SYDVKM. V shed 7 bases and J 2 bases; nucleotides not matched to a gene: 7. CDR3 residues: CASTSGLGTYNEQFF. The CDR3 bases are TGTGCCAGCACTTCGGGACTAGGGACCTACAATGAGCAGTTCTTC.

This clonotype was observed at least ten times. The CDR3 DNA reads as TGCAGCGTTGAGCGGGGTAGCGGGATGGGAGGGAATACGCAGTATTTT. This sequence encodes CSVERGSGMGGNTQYF. The genes are TRBV29-1 and TRBJ2-3, with 8 positions matching TRBD2. There are 16 residues in the CDR3. After removal of 3 bases from V and 7 bases from J, the junction contained 15 bases not matched to a gene. Germline values: CDR1 SQVTM, CDR2 ANQGSEA.

The J gene is TRBJ2-5, the V gene TRBV6-5, with TRBD2 identical over 10 bases. V dropped 2 bases and J dropped 2; count of bases not matched to a gene: 8. The CDR3 loop spans 17 amino acids. Germline V gene data show CDR1 as MNHEY and CDR2 as SVGAGI. The CDR3 bases are TGTGCCAGCAGTTACGATATGTCTAGCGGGGGACAAGAGACCCAGTACTTC. This translates into CASSYDMSSGGQETQYF.

The rearrangement joins TRBV3-1 to TRBJ2-3, with 8 bases identical to TRBD2. In germline, CDR1 is LGHDT, CDR2 YNNKEL (reference sequence). The CDR3 loop spans 16 amino acids. Germline trimming cut 4 bases from V and 5 bases from J; bases unmatched to any gene: 11. CDR3 in DNA: TGTGCCAGCAGCCTACGTGTAGCGGGGAGGGGAGATACGCAGTATTTT. Its protein product is CASSLRVAGRGDTQYF.

This clonotype was observed many times. The chain is built from TRBV29-1 and TRBJ2-7; possible D gene TRBD2, 6 bases. The CDR3 totals 12 residues. The germline gives CDR1 SQVTM, CDR2 ANQGSEA. This CDR3 is CSVGGGGYEQYF. CDR3 DNA sequence: TGCAGTGTGGGGGGTGGGGGCTACGAGCAGTACTTC.

The genes are TRBV20-1 and TRBJ2-1; TRBD2 matches 10 bases. This CDR3 contains 14 residues. The V gene end was trimmed by 6 bases and the J gene end by 2 bases; junction bases not matched to a gene: 4. Germline V gene sequence: CDR1 DFQATT, CDR2 SNEGSKA (reference sequence). In nucleotides, the CDR3 is TGCAGTGCCAGCCTAGCGGGGGCCTACAATGAGCAGTTCTTC. This sequence encodes CSASLAGAYNEQFF.

This clonotype was detected only a few times. The chain is built from TRBV6-2 or TRBV6-3 and TRBJ1-5; no clear D gene. V lost 5 bases and J lost 3, with 8 bases in between. CDR1 and CDR2 from the germline V gene are MNHEY and SVGEGT. This CDR3 spans 13 amino acids. Here the CDR3 DNA reads TGTGCCAGCAGTCCCCGGAACAATCAGCCCCAGCATTTT. Protein product: CASSPRNNQPQHF.

This clonotype was seen repeatedly, ten times or more. The chain combines TRBV12-3 or TRBV12-4 with TRBJ1-5; D remains ambiguous. The CDR3 length is 13 residues. Deletions cut 3 bases from V and 3 bases from J, with 6 bases between. The CDR3 DNA reads as TGTGCCAGCAGTTTGAACAACAATCAGCCCCAGCATTTT. This sequence encodes CASSLNNNQPQHF.

Ten or more counts support this clonotype. The gene calls are TRBV4-2 and TRBJ2-2, with D possibly matching TRBD2 (6 bases). The CDR3 runs to 17 residues. Trimming removed 3 bases at V and 1 base at J, with 15 bases between. CDR1 and CDR2 from the germline V gene are LGHNA and YNFKEQ. This chain's CDR3 is CASSQPGLALNTGELFF. CDR3 nucleotide sequence: TGTGCCAGCAGCCAGCCTGGGCTAGCGCTGAACACCGGGGAGCTGTTTTTT.

In this sample, this clonotype turned up a few times. This chain connects TRBV7-2 to TRBJ2-1; no definite D call. The V end lost 5 bases, the J end lost 6 bases, and 20 bases lay between the germline ends. CDR3 size: 16 residues. Germline V lookup: CDR1 SGHTA, CDR2 FQGNSA. The DNA of the CDR3 is TGTGCCAGCAGCCCTCGTCGGAGAGGAGTGCTCAATGAGCAGTTCTTC. Its translation is CASSPRRRGVLNEQFF.

This clonotype showed up many times. The chain is built from TRBV20-1 and TRBJ1-1; D is unclear. V was clipped by 0 bases and J by 1 base, with 9 bases between them. Germline CDR1 and CDR2: DFQATT and SNEGSKA (reference sequence). This CDR3 has 14 amino acids. The CDR3 DNA reads as TGCAGTGCTAGAGAAAGAATCCGGAACACTGAAGCTTTCTTT. Its protein is CSARERIRNTEAFF.

This clonotype was counted many times. The gene calls are TRBV20-1 and TRBJ2-7; D not resolved. The V end lost 3 bases, the J end lost 2 bases, and 14 bases lay between the germline ends. CDR1 is DFQATT, CDR2 SNEGSKA, per germline (reference sequence). The CDR3 is made up of 14 amino acids. The CDR3 DNA follows: TGCAGTGCTAGTATCCAGATTCCCCCCTACGAGCAGTACTTC. Protein: CSASIQIPPYEQYF.

The V call is TRBV6-2 or TRBV6-3, the J call TRBJ2-7, with 8 bases aligning to TRBD2. V lost 6 bases and J lost 5; bases outside the gene matches: 6. This CDR3 region has 13 residues. Germline assignment: CDR1 MNHEY and CDR2 SVGEGT. The CDR3 reads CASSGQGLDEQYF. CDR3 DNA: TGTGCCAGCAGCGGGCAGGGACTAGACGAGCAGTACTTC.

This clonotype was seen more than once but under ten times. The CDR3 coding sequence is TGTGCCAGCAGTGGAGGCAGGACTAGCGGGAGGGGAGATACGCAGTATTTT. This encodes CASSGGRTSGRGDTQYF. The chain has TRBV6-1 and TRBJ2-3; 15 bases agree with TRBD2. From germline, CDR1 is MNHNS and CDR2 SASEGT. The CDR3 sequence is 17 residues long. Trimming cost V 4 bases and J 5 bases; bases outside gene matches: 7.